Below, 27 T cell receptor beta chains from the same sample are listed, as sequenced in a study of shared clonotypes between healthy human individuals (dated by TCRdb to about 2020). The library was produced with the immunoSEQ multiplex PCR assay. What TCRdb holds here is the immuneACCESS table cut down to in-frame rearrangements. Part of the clones is not present; checked against another copy, under half of the missing clones reflect an unresolved V gene, and the others are unexplained. This sample comprises about 2.2 million clones, roughly 93% of them detected only once. Clones ranked in the top ten supply about 1.7% of the sample. CD8 naive samples were CD45RO-negative cells positively selected for CCR7, giving a CD45RA+CCR7+ population that excluded TemRA cells. Sequencing was carried out using naive CD8+ T cells from PBMCs. What this sample's cell subset or site label stands for: CD45RA+CCR7+. The receptor set was obtained from a man aged 18-30 years in good health. Some clones in this sample may be carry-over from other donors' samples.

The CDR3 here is CASLAGNTDTQYF. The CDR3 DNA reads TGTGCCAGCCTAGCGGGAAACACAGATACGCAGTATTTT. The chain joins TRBV2 to TRBJ2-3; 9 positions agree with TRBD2. The V gene's germline CDR1 is SNHLY and CDR2 FYNNEI. The CDR3 is 13 amino acids. Germline trimming cut 8 bases from V and 2 bases from J; bases unmatched to any gene: 2.

V and J are TRBV29-1 and TRBJ2-5; TRBD2 is a possible D gene (6 bases). Germline V lookup: CDR1 SQVTM, CDR2 ANQGSEA. Trimming took 7 bases from V and 5 from J, leaving 17 bases between them. CDR3 length: 13 residues. This CDR3 is CSAAEGIAETQYF. CDR3 bases: TGCAGCGCGGCGGAGGGGATCGCGGAGACCCAGTACTTC.

The J gene is TRBJ1-2, the V gene TRBV5-6; tentatively, D is TRBD1 (6 bases). Germline V gene lookup returns CDR1 SGHDT and CDR2 YYEEEE. This CDR3 comprises 13 residues. V was trimmed by 4 bases and J by 7 bases, leaving 14 bases between them. In DNA form, the CDR3 reads TGTGCCAGCAGCCCGGAGGGCAGGGGTGGCTACACCTTC. Translated, it gives CASSPEGRGGYTF. Together with reference TRBV5-6 and TRBJ1-2, the CDR3 gives the full variable domain: DAGVTQSPTHLIKTRGQQVTLRCSPKSGHDTVSWYQQALGQGPQFIFQYYEEEERQRGNFPDRFSGHQFPNYSSELNVNALLLGDSALYLCASSPEGRGGYTFGSGTRLTVV.

The V and J genes are TRBV29-1 and TRBJ2-1; 8 nucleotides match TRBD2. This CDR3 spans 14 amino acids. Looked up from germline, CDR1 is SQVTM and CDR2 is ANQGSEA. The V segment lost 6 bases and the J segment 6 bases; nucleotides outside the gene matches: 10. The CDR3 DNA sequence: TGCAGCGTCCCGCAAAGCGGGAGTTTCAATGAGCAGTTCTTC. Translated, it gives CSVPQSGSFNEQFF.

Turning to this clone: This specimen includes other DNA sequences encoding the same CDR3. V gene TRBV6-6 combines with J gene TRBJ2-7, with D perhaps matching TRBD1 (6 bases). The V end was cut by 0 bases, the J end by 3 bases, with 9 bases between. The CDR3 is 14 amino acids. Germline lookup yields CDR1 MNHNY and CDR2 SVGAGI (reference sequence). In DNA form, the CDR3 reads TGTGCCAGCAGTTACTCCAGGGGCCTCTACGAGCAGTACTTC. This sequence encodes CASSYSRGLYEQYF.

The V and J genes are TRBV6-5 and TRBJ2-5, with 12 positions matching TRBD2. After removal of 4 bases from V and 5 bases from J, the junction contained 5 bases not matched to a gene. This CDR3 is 15 amino acids long. Germline-derived CDR1 and CDR2 are MNHEY and SVGAGI. The CDR3 bases are TGTGCCAGCAGTTCCGGACTAGCGGGATGGGAGACCCAGTACTTC. It translates to CASSSGLAGWETQYF.

The J gene is TRBJ2-7, the V gene TRBV7-6, with 11 bases fitting TRBD2. Germline CDR1 SGHVS, CDR2 FNYEAQ. This CDR3 contains 15 residues. The J segment lost 3 bases and the V segment lost 7 bases, leaving 8 bases of the junction unmatched. The CDR3 loop reads CASTPPTSGSYEQYF. CDR3 nucleotide sequence: TGTGCCAGCACCCCACCCACTAGCGGGAGCTACGAGCAGTACTTC.

A word on this clone: The sample has other DNA sequences that encode this CDR3 too. The V call is TRBV7-9, the J call TRBJ2-5; D unresolved. Trimming removed 6 bases at V and 1 base at J, with 6 bases between. This CDR3 region has 12 residues. Germline values: CDR1 SEHNR, CDR2 FQNEAQ (reference sequence). The CDR3 nucleotides read TGTGCCAGCAGACACATCCAAGAGACCCAGTACTTC. Its translation is CASRHIQETQYF.

The chain employs TRBV15 and TRBJ1-2; 8 bases line up with TRBD1. This CDR3 contains 16 residues. Looked up from germline, CDR1 is LNHNV and CDR2 is YYDKDF (reference sequence). Trimming at V came to 0 bases and at J to 8 bases, leaving 11 bases not matched to a gene. CDR3 nucleotides: TGTGCCACCAGCAGAGACCGGGACAGGCTACCCCGGGGCTACACCTTC. Translation: CATSRDRDRLPRGYTF.

The CDR3 reads CAWDPGQGPGNTIYF. The CDR3 nucleotides read TGTGCCTGGGATCCCGGACAGGGCCCTGGAAACACCATATATTTT. This sequence joins TRBV30 and TRBJ1-3, with 8 bases identical to TRBD1. Per germline, CDR1 GTSNPN and CDR2 SVGIG (reference sequence). The V gene end was trimmed by 5 bases and the J gene end by 2 bases; junction bases not matched to a gene: 8. The CDR3 sequence is 15 residues long. The full variable domain, in which reference TRBV30 and TRBJ1-3 provide the parts outside the CDR3, is SQTIHQWPATLVQPVGSPLSLECTVEGTSNPNLYWYRQAAGRGLQLLFYSVGIGQISSEVPQNLSASRPQDRQFILSSKKLLLSDSGFYLCAWDPGQGPGNTIYFGEGSWLTVV.

This chain uses TRBV27 with TRBJ2-2, with a possible D match to TRBD2 (6 bases). The CDR3 runs 17 residues. The germline V gene encodes CDR1 MNHEY and CDR2 SMNVEV (reference sequence). Deletions cut 10 bases from V and 2 bases from J, with 23 bases between. CDR3 coding DNA: TGTGCCACCAACGCCCGCAGCGGGCCCCGAAACACCGGGGAGCTGTTTTTT. Amino acids: CATNARSGPRNTGELFF.

The rearrangement links TRBV7-7 to TRBJ2-2; no reliable D call. The length of the CDR3 is 16 residues. Germline CDR1 SSHAT, CDR2 FNYEAQ (reference sequence). The V and J ends lost 1 base and 2 bases respectively, with 11 bases between them. The CDR3 DNA is TGTGCCAGCAGCTTAGGTATAGGGCATAACACCGGGGAGCTGTTTTTT. Translated, it gives CASSLGIGHNTGELFF.

The chain joins TRBV10-1 to TRBJ2-5, with TRBD1 as a possible D gene (6 bases). The V gene lost 3 bases and the J gene lost 5 bases, with 13 bases spanning the gap. This CDR3 is built from 14 residues. Germline CDR1 is WNHNN and CDR2 is SYGVQD (reference sequence). The CDR3 nucleotides are TGCGCCAGCAGTGATCCAGGGGTTGGGGAGACCCAGTACTTC. The encoded protein is CASSDPGVGETQYF.

The V gene is TRBV28, the J gene TRBJ2-5; D ambiguous. Trimming cost V 6 bases and J 2 bases, with 13 bases left between them. The CDR3 sequence is 14 residues long. The germline gives CDR1 MDHEN, CDR2 SYDVKM. CDR3 coding DNA: TGTGCCAGCAGCCCCCCCGGGCCACAAGAGACCCAGTACTTC. This translates into CASSPPGPQETQYF.

The chain is built from TRBV19 and TRBJ2-3; D perhaps matches TRBD2 (7 bases). The CDR3 runs 15 residues. Germline CDR1 LNHDA, CDR2 SQIVND (reference sequence). Trimming left V 0 bases short and J 7 bases short, with 14 bases between. CDR3 DNA: TGTGCCAGTAGTATAGATCAAGGGGGGGCCTATACGCAGTATTTT. Its translation: CASSIDQGGAYTQYF.

This clone was counted only a few times. Other DNA variants within this sample encode the same CDR3. The chain combines TRBV4-1 with TRBJ1-5; tentative D call: TRBD1 (6 bases). The CDR3 length is 15 residues. Germline loops: CDR1 MGHRA, CDR2 YSYEKL. With 0 bases removed from V and 3 bases from J, the gap between germline ends came to 9 bases. CDR3: CASSQDRGANQPQHF. DNA for the CDR3: TGCGCCAGCAGCCAAGATCGGGGGGCCAATCAGCCCCAGCATTTT.

The V call is TRBV27, the J call TRBJ2-3; 11 bases agree with TRBD2. CDR3 size: 15 residues. The junction had 7 bases not matched to a gene; V was cut back by 7 bases and J by 4 bases. Germline CDR1 MNHEY, CDR2 SMNVEV (reference sequence). CDR3 nucleotides: TGTGCCAGCAACATAGCGGGAGGGCGTCCAGATACGCAGTATTTT. Its protein is CASNIAGGRPDTQYF.

The J gene is TRBJ2-1, the V gene TRBV9; 7 nucleotides match TRBD2. V lost 0 bases, J lost 7 bases, and 7 bases stayed unmatched. CDR3 length: 15 residues. The germline CDR1 and CDR2 sequences are SGDLS and YYNGEE. The CDR3 sequence is CASSVGGRAPNEQFF. The CDR3 coding sequence is TGTGCCAGCAGCGTAGGAGGGAGGGCTCCGAATGAGCAGTTCTTC.

V gene TRBV18 combines with J gene TRBJ2-7; 8 bases line up with TRBD2. The germline V gene has CDR1 KGHSH and CDR2 LQKENI. This CDR3 region has 15 residues. The junction had 16 bases not matched to a gene; V was cut back by 10 bases and J by 5 bases. CDR3 loop: CATTESPGRADEQYF. The CDR3 DNA reads as TGTGCCACCACAGAATCACCCGGGAGGGCGGACGAGCAGTACTTC.

The J gene is TRBJ2-7, the V gene TRBV5-1, with 7 bases that match TRBD1. J lost 3 bases, V lost 5 bases, and 5 bases had no gene match. This CDR3 comprises 13 residues. Germline CDR1 is SGHRS and CDR2 is YFSETQ. CDR3 DNA: TGCGCCAGCAGAATTCGGGACAGCTACGAGCAGTACTTC. Encoded protein: CASRIRDSYEQYF.

The chain joins TRBV4-1 to TRBJ2-1; D unclear. CDR1 MGHRA and CDR2 YSYEKL come from the germline V gene. Between the trimmed V and J ends, which lost 2 bases and 7 bases, there was a span of 15 bases. The CDR3 is 15 residues long. CDR3 sequence (DNA): TGCGCCAGCAGCCAAACCAGCACCGAAAGGAATGAGCAGTTCTTC. Its protein is CASSQTSTERNEQFF.

Points on this clone: The sample holds other DNA sequences that translate to the same CDR3. The gene calls are TRBV7-9 and TRBJ2-1; D is unresolved. CDR1 and CDR2 (germline): SEHNR, FQNEAQ (reference sequence). The V gene lost 2 bases and the J gene lost 10 bases, with 3 bases spanning the gap. This CDR3 comprises 10 residues. In nucleotides, the CDR3 is TGTGCCAGCAGCTTACACGAGCAGTTCTTC. Translation gives CASSLHEQFF.

V is TRBV19 and J is TRBJ2-5, with D uncertain. Germline assignment: CDR1 LNHDA and CDR2 SQIVND (reference sequence). Trimming removed 1 base from V and 5 bases from J, with 8 bases in between. The CDR3 is 13 amino acids. As DNA, the CDR3 is TGTGCCAGTAGTATAGCTAGATTGGAGACCCAGTACTTC. Its protein product is CASSIARLETQYF.

The chain employs TRBV4-3 and TRBJ2-5; TRBD1 might be the D (6 bases). V lost 4 bases and J 5 bases, leaving 14 bases between the germline ends. Germline V CDR1 and CDR2: LGHNA, YSLEER. The CDR3 loop spans 14 amino acids. CDR3: CASSPLRGSETQYF. CDR3 DNA: TGCGCCAGCAGCCCGCTCAGGGGCTCCGAGACCCAGTACTTC.

Notes on this clone: Other nucleotide sequences from this sample produce the same CDR3. The rearrangement links TRBV27 to TRBJ1-1; D unresolved. Trimming removed 3 bases at V and 1 base at J, with 9 bases between. In germline, CDR1 is MNHEY, CDR2 SMNVEV (reference sequence). This CDR3 has 14 amino acids. The CDR3 DNA reads as TGTGCCAGCAGTTTGACTCGGGGGAACACTGAAGCTTTCTTT. Its translation: CASSLTRGNTEAFF.

This clone was observed a single time. V gene TRBV6-5 combines with J gene TRBJ1-2, with TRBD1 matching 10 bases. V was clipped by 6 bases and J by 3 bases; unmatched bases: 4. In germline, CDR1 is MNHEY, CDR2 SVGAGI. The CDR3 is 14 amino acids. The chain's CDR3 is CASSPDRGYYGYTF. CDR3 coding DNA: TGTGCCAGCAGCCCGGACAGGGGGTACTATGGCTACACCTTC.

This clone was detected only a few times. The chain uses TRBV7-9 and TRBJ1-1; D gene unclear. Deletions cut 1 base from V and 3 bases from J, with 9 bases between. The CDR3 has 14 residues. Germline assignment: CDR1 SEHNR and CDR2 FQNEAQ (reference sequence). For the CDR3, the DNA is TGTGCCAGCAGCTTAGGTGGCGGAGACACTGAAGCTTTCTTT. Translating it yields CASSLGGGDTEAFF.